This T cell receptor (beta chain) is from a study of T cell repertoires in cytomegalovirus infection. This CDR3 region has 13 residues. Trimming left V 6 bases short and J 3 bases short, with 15 bases between. Germline loops: CDR1 DFQATT, CDR2 SNEGSKA (reference sequence). In TCRdb, the reads were re-called with MiXCR into one record per CDR3 protein. The table records about 360,000 distinct CDR3 sequences, about a sixth of them present only once. This TCR was sampled from a human donor in good health (CMV status not recorded). Some clones in this sample may be carry-over from other donors' samples. V usage is TRBV20-1 and J usage is TRBJ2-7; D might be TRBD1 (7 bases). Material: PBMCs. CDR3 amino acids: CSAKGQGGYEQYF. CDR3 nucleotides: TGCAGTGCCAAGGGGCAGGGGGGCTACGAGCAGTACTTC.